This section outlines one T cell receptor beta chain sequence together with its context. Its antigen is currently not known. Nothing much larger sits one base from this clone, and base qualities are not available. The collaborating institutions used their own protocols to collect whole blood in K2EDTA tubes. For TCRbeta analysis, collaborator samples were shipped as frozen whole blood, as isolated PBMCs, or as DNA extracted from either sample type. This specimen belongs to a study of blood T cell repertoires in COVID-19 (dated by TCRdb to between 2020 and 2021). Background for the entire study: Samples covering the acute and convalescent phases of COVID-19 were provided by collaborators in the United States, Italy and Spain. The material from the prospective study consisted of cDNA or gDNA derived from T cells, B-cell-depleted T cells, or PBMCs. Deeply sampled blood TCRbeta repertoires from subjects exposed to, actively infected with, or recovered from COVID-19 were included in the dataset. The repertoires were made available in a free public database intended to serve as a resource for research on the immune response to SARS-CoV-2. Samples were obtained from the ongoing ImmuneRACE study (first 160 participants) and from over 1,000 subjects provided by 6 global collaborators. The sample metadata nearly always contained a de-identified subject ID, COVID-19 status, age in years and sex. Where HLA class I and class II types were available, the types were taken from metadata supplied by the sample provider, not from assay-based typing. Overall study outcomes, separate from this receptor: The quantity of clinical and demographic metadata differed by source and by participant and was supplied without curation.

TCRbeta CDR3 regions were amplified from genomic DNA by means of the immunoSEQ Assay, a bias-controlled multiplex PCR. For the original study's pipeline: Within the assay, amplification of reference gene primers was used to estimate how many nucleated cells each sample contained. To quantify the absolute abundance of each unique TCRbeta CDR3 rearrangement, sequence reads were collapsed and filtered. For each sample, productive Simpson clonality was calculated by taking the square root of Simpson's diversity index across productive rearrangements. TCRdb retrieved this table from immuneACCESS and kept in-frame rearrangements only. Not all clones are present; in checked studies, unresolved V genes account for under half, and no reason is known for the remainder. That table is the source of V, J and clone size, and D and trimming were worked out from the DNA. The sample table lists approximately 82,000 clones, 80% to 90% of them with a count of one. The ten largest clones take up more than 11% of the sample.

This clonotype was sampled from a man between 65 and 85 years old with active or convalescent COVID-19. The sequenced sample consisted of peripheral blood.

The sequence in DNA is TGTGCCAGTAGTCGATTCGGGGGGAACACTGAAGCTTTCTTT. Its protein is CASSRFGGNTEAFF. This sequence uses TRBV19 and TRBJ1-1; TRBD1 is possibly the D segment (5 matching bases). The CDR3, from cysteine to phenylalanine, totals 14 residues. CDR3 DNA is the only sequence kept; it has 42 bases, read in frame from the first base. Deletion took 5 bases off V and 1 base off J, with a span of 11 bases between the germline ends. The CDR1 and CDR2 encoded by the germline V gene (reference sequence) are LNHDA and SQIVND.